Below are 22 T cell receptor beta chains sequenced from a single sample in a study of shared clonotypes between healthy human individuals (dated by TCRdb to about 2020). The library was made by the immunoSEQ multiplex PCR assay. As stored in TCRdb, this immuneACCESS dataset retains in-frame rearrangements with V and J assigned. A fraction of the clones does not appear; measured against another copy, unresolved V genes explain less than half of the discrepancy, and the remainder lacks a known reason. The sample table shows 90,000 to 120,000 clones, and about 70% are seen once. 24% of the sample rests with the top ten. The sequenced material came from memory CD8+ T cells sorted from blood. The sample's cell subset or site label, decoded: CD45RO+ cells pooled with CCR7-negative TemRA cells. Source of these receptors: a woman aged 25 to 45 in good health.

V gene TRBV2 combines with J gene TRBJ2-5; D is undetermined. The germline V and J ends were trimmed by 7 bases and 1 base, with 10 bases remaining between them. Germline V gene sequence: CDR1 SNHLY, CDR2 FYNNEI. The CDR3 length is 13 residues. The CDR3 spells CASTRTVQETQYF. The CDR3 nucleotides read TGTGCCAGCACAAGAACAGTCCAAGAGACCCAGTACTTC. Looking up the rest from reference TRBV2 and TRBJ2-5 gives the full variable domain: EPEVTQTPSHQVTQMGQEVILRCVPISNHLYFYWYRQILGQKVEFLVSFYNNEISEKSEIFDDQFSVERPDGSNFTLKIRSTKLEDSAMYFCASTRTVQETQYFGPGTRLLVL.

The V and J genes are TRBV11-2 and TRBJ1-2, with D possibly being TRBD1 (6 bases). This CDR3 is built from 14 residues. Trimming cost V 5 bases and J 10 bases, with 20 bases left between them. In germline, CDR1 is SGHAT, CDR2 FQNNGV. The CDR3 protein is CASSTPRQGIDYTF. CDR3 DNA sequence: TGTGCCAGCAGCACCCCGAGGCAGGGGATCGACTACACCTTC.

This chain joins TRBV7-8 and TRBJ1-5, with TRBD1 identical over 11 bases. The CDR3 spans 17 residues. In germline, CDR1 is SGHVS, CDR2 FQNEAQ. V dropped 1 base and J dropped 7; count of bases not matched to a gene: 9. The CDR3: CASSLDAGTGGWQPQHF. CDR3 in DNA: TGTGCCAGCAGCTTAGACGCCGGGACAGGGGGTTGGCAGCCCCAGCATTTT.

CDR3 in DNA: TGTGCCAGCAGCCACCTCTCCGGGGAGCTGTTTTTT. It yields the protein CASSHLSGELFF. This chain links TRBV7-9 with TRBJ2-2; D remains unclear. The CDR3 spans 12 residues. Germline CDR1 is SEHNR and CDR2 is FQNEAQ (reference sequence). Trimming removed 5 bases at V and 6 bases at J, with 7 bases between.

The chain combines TRBV29-1 with TRBJ2-7, with D tentatively TRBD1 (7 bases). Trimming stripped 3 bases from V and 6 bases from J, with 15 bases between. Germline CDR1 reads SQVTM; CDR2 reads ANQGSEA. The CDR3 contains 13 residues. The DNA for the CDR3 is TGCAGCGTTGAGGGGGGACAGCTAACCGAGCAGTACTTC. Its translation is CSVEGGQLTEQYF.

This sequence joins TRBV7-9 and TRBJ2-5, with 9 bases aligning to TRBD2. The CDR3 is made up of 14 amino acids. Trimming took 5 bases from V and 6 from J; bases not matched to a gene: 7. Per the germline V gene, CDR1 is SEHNR and CDR2 is FQNEAQ (reference sequence). CDR3 sequence: CASSPPSGIKTQYF. In DNA, the CDR3 is TGTGCCAGCAGCCCACCTAGCGGGATAAAGACCCAGTACTTC.

This chain links TRBV2 with TRBJ2-3; possible D gene TRBD1, 5 bases. The V gene's germline CDR1 is SNHLY and CDR2 FYNNEI. The CDR3 loop spans 14 amino acids. Trimming removed 11 bases at V and 4 bases at J, with 19 bases between. The CDR3 sequence is CAGKASGLADTQYF. DNA of the CDR3: TGTGCCGGCAAGGCGTCAGGGCTTGCAGATACGCAGTATTTT.

V usage is TRBV27 and J usage is TRBJ1-5; D call uncertain. The CDR3 runs to 14 residues. V lost 3 bases and J 1 base, leaving 7 bases between the germline ends. Germline V gene sequence: CDR1 MNHEY, CDR2 SMNVEV (reference sequence). The CDR3 protein is CASSFIGSNQPQHF. The CDR3 DNA follows: TGTGCCAGCAGTTTCATCGGGAGCAATCAGCCCCAGCATTTT.

This clone has a single count. This chain joins TRBV5-4 and TRBJ2-3; 8 bases map to TRBD1. The V and J ends lost 4 bases and 4 bases, in that order; junction bases with no gene match: 11. The CDR3 runs to 16 residues. Per germline, CDR1 SGHNT and CDR2 YYREEE (reference sequence). DNA of the CDR3: TGTGCCAGCAGCCCCCGGACAGGGTTGGATGCAGATACGCAGTATTTT. Protein sequence: CASSPRTGLDADTQYF. Using reference TRBV5-4 and TRBJ2-3 for the parts outside the CDR3, the full variable domain is ETGVTQSPTHLIKTRGQQVTLRCSSQSGHNTVSWYQQALGQGPQFIFQYYREEENGRGNFPPRFSGLQFPNYSSELNVNALELDDSALYLCASSPRTGLDADTQYFGPGTRLTVL.

This clone has a handful of counts. The rearrangement links TRBV4-2 to TRBJ2-7; 7 positions match TRBD1. CDR1 is LGHNA, CDR2 YNFKEQ, per germline. The CDR3 is made up of 16 amino acids. Trimming at V came to 0 bases and at J to 0 bases, leaving 5 bases not matched to a gene. DNA for the CDR3: TGTGCCAGCAGCCAAGATTTAGGGGACAGCTCCTACGAGCAGTACTTC. Amino acid sequence: CASSQDLGDSSYEQYF.

The V call is TRBV27, the J call TRBJ2-7, with D perhaps TRBD2 (6 bases). Between the trimmed V and J ends, which lost 4 bases and 2 bases, there was a span of 9 bases. Germline CDR1 MNHEY, CDR2 SMNVEV (reference sequence). The CDR3 length is 13 residues. CDR3 in DNA: TGTGCCAGCAGTTCGGGACTGGCCTACGAGCAGTACTTC. Translated: CASSSGLAYEQYF.

A single count supports this clone. The V gene is TRBV4-2, the J gene TRBJ1-3; TRBD1 is a possible D gene (5 bases). From germline, CDR1 is LGHNA and CDR2 YNFKEQ. The CDR3 covers 17 residues. V lost 5 bases, J lost 0 bases, and 17 bases lay in between. CDR3 protein: CASSLVTQGGSGNTIYF. In nucleotides, the CDR3 is TGTGCCAGCAGCTTGGTCACGCAGGGAGGCTCTGGAAACACCATATATTTT.

The chain joins TRBV5-1 to TRBJ2-7, with D tentatively TRBD1 (7 bases). The CDR3 sequence is 18 residues long. Deletions cut 0 bases from V and 3 bases from J, with 22 bases between. Germline values: CDR1 SGHRS, CDR2 YFSETQ. In nucleotides, the CDR3 is TGCGCCAGCAGCTTGGTCCCGTCGGAGGGGGCGATTCTCTACGAGCAGTACTTC. It codes for CASSLVPSEGAILYEQYF.

This clone occurred a few times. V usage is TRBV11-1 and J usage is TRBJ2-1, with a possible D match to TRBD2 (5 bases). V lost 3 bases, J lost 3 bases, and 15 bases lay in between. The CDR3 covers 16 residues. Looked up from germline, CDR1 is SGHAT and CDR2 is FQDESV (reference sequence). DNA for the CDR3: TGTGCCAGCAGCTTGGCTACGAGCGGAGACTACAATGAGCAGTTCTTC. Translation: CASSLATSGDYNEQFF.

This clone appeared many times. The J gene is TRBJ2-6, the V gene TRBV6-1; D is uncertain. The CDR3 length is 14 residues. The germline V and J ends were trimmed by 5 bases and 0 bases, with 5 bases remaining between them. In germline, CDR1 is MNHNS, CDR2 SASEGT. The chain's CDR3 is CASSKVSGANVLTF. DNA for the CDR3: TGTGCCAGCAGTAAGGTCTCTGGGGCCAACGTCCTGACTTTC.

V and J are TRBV28 and TRBJ1-2; tentative D call: TRBD1 (5 bases). V was trimmed by 3 bases and J by 0 bases, leaving 26 bases between them. CDR1 is MDHEN and CDR2 is SYDVKM in the germline V gene. This CDR3 region has 20 residues. The CDR3, as DNA: TGTGCCAGCAGTTTGGGTTTTCGCTTTGCAGAGGGGATGACTAACTATGGCTACACCTTC. Its translation is CASSLGFRFAEGMTNYGYTF.

J is TRBJ2-7 and V is TRBV7-6; D ambiguous. The CDR3 consists of 13 residues. The V gene lost 2 bases and the J gene lost 2 bases, with 7 bases spanning the gap. Germline V gene sequence: CDR1 SGHVS, CDR2 FNYEAQ. The chain's CDR3 is CASSLQWAYEQYF. The CDR3 coding sequence is TGTGCCAGCAGCTTACAATGGGCCTACGAGCAGTACTTC.

CDR3 sequence (DNA): TGTGCCACCAGGATCCTCTGGGGAAAGAGGCACACCGGGGAGCTGTTTTTT. Translated, it gives CATRILWGKRHTGELFF. The chain recombines TRBV15 with TRBJ2-2, with unresolved D. There are 17 residues in the CDR3. Trimming removed 6 bases at V and 3 bases at J, with 20 bases between. Germline CDR1 LNHNV, CDR2 YYDKDF (reference sequence).

This clone was found once. The V call is TRBV6-5, the J call TRBJ1-5; a possible D gene is TRBD1 (6 bases). Trimming left V 6 bases short and J 7 bases short, with 13 bases between. The germline gives CDR1 MNHEY, CDR2 SVGAGI. CDR3 length: 13 amino acids. The CDR3 is CASRERDNQPQHF. The CDR3 DNA follows: TGTGCCAGCAGAGAACGGGACAACCAGCCCCAGCATTTT.

The chain uses TRBV5-7 and TRBJ1-5; D gene unclear. TRBV5-7 is assigned to the ORF class and has an uncertain function. The CDR3 is 14 residues long. V was cut by 1 base and J by 5 bases, with 10 bases left in between. The CDR3 DNA sequence: TGTGCCAGCAGCTTGCGGCGGCGGTATCAGCCCCAGCATTTT. This codes for CASSLRRRYQPQHF.

CDR3 loop: CSVEGGSTDTQYF. As DNA, the CDR3 is TGCAGCGTTGAGGGGGGTAGCACAGATACGCAGTATTTT. This sequence joins TRBV29-1 and TRBJ2-3; D perhaps matches TRBD2 (6 bases). Germline assignment: CDR1 SQVTM and CDR2 ANQGSEA. This CDR3 is built from 13 residues. The ends were cut back, 3 bases at V and 0 bases at J, with 7 bases in the middle.

The rearrangement links TRBV5-4 to TRBJ2-6; 7 bases are shared with TRBD2. V lost 0 bases and J lost 0; bases outside the gene matches: 9. In germline, CDR1 is SGHNT, CDR2 YYREEE (reference sequence). CDR3 size: 19 residues. The CDR3 spells CASSLGGGSGISGANVLTF. CDR3 nucleotide sequence: TGTGCCAGCAGCTTGGGGGGAGGGAGCGGGATCTCTGGGGCCAACGTCCTGACTTTC.